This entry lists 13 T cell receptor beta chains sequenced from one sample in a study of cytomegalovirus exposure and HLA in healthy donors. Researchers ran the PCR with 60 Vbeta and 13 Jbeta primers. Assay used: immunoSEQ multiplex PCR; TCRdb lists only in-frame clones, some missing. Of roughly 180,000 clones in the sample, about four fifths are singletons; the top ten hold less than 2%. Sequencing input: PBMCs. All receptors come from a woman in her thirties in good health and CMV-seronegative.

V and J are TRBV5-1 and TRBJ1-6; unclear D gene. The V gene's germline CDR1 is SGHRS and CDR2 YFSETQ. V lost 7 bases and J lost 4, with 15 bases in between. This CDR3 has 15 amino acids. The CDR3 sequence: CASSRRPRYNSPLHF. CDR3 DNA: TGCGCCAGCTCGCGCCGCCCTAGATATAATTCACCCCTCCACTTT.

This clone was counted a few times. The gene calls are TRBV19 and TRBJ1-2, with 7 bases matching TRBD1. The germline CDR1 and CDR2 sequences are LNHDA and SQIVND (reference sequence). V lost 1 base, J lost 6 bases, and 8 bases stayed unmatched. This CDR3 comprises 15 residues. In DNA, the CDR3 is TGTGCCAGTAGTATAGGTAGGGGGCCCAGACATGGCTACACCTTC. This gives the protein CASSIGRGPRHGYTF.

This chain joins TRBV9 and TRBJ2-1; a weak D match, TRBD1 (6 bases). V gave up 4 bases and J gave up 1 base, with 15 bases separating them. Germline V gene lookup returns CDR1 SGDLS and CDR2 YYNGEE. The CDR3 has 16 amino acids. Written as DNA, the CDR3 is TGTGCCAGCAGCCTACAGGGATTGGGTTCCTACAATGAGCAGTTCTTC. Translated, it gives CASSLQGLGSYNEQFF.

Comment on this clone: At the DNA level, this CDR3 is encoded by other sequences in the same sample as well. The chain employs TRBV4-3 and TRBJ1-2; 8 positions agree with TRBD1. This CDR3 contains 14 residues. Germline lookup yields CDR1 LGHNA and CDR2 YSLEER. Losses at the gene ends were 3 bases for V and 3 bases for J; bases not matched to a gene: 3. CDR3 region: CASSHSQGDYGYTF. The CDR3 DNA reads TGCGCCAGCAGCCATTCACAGGGGGACTATGGCTACACCTTC.

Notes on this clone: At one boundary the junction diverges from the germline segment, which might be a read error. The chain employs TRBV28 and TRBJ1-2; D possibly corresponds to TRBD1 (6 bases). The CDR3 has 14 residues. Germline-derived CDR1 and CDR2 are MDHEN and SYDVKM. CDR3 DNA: TGTGCCAGCAGATTATCCAGGGGTAACTATGGCTACACCTTC. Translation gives CASRLSRGNYGYTF.

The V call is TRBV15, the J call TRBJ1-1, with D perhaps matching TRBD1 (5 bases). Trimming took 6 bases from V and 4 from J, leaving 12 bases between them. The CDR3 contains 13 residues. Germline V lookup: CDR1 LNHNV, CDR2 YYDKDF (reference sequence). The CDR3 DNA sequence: TGTGCCACCAGTGCAGGGAAGGGCACTGAAGCTTTCTTT. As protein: CATSAGKGTEAFF.

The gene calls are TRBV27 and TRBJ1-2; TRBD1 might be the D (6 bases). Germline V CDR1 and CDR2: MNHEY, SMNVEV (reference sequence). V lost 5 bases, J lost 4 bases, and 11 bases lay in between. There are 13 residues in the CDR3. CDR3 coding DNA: TGTGCCAGCAGTGTCCGGGGGGCCTATGGCTACACCTTC. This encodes CASSVRGAYGYTF.

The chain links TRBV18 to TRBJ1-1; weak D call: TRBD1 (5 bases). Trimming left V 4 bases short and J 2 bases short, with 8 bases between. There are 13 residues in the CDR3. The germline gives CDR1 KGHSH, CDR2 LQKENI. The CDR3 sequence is CASSQQGNTEAFF. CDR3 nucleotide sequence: TGTGCCAGCTCACAGCAGGGTAACACTGAAGCTTTCTTT.

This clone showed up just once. CDR3 DNA: TGTGCCAGCAGCTTAGAGAGAGCGGGGGGGCGGGAGACCCAGTACTTC. It codes for CASSLERAGGRETQYF. This rearrangement joins TRBV7-7 to TRBJ2-5; 10 bases align to TRBD2. The CDR3 has 16 residues. Germline trimming cut 1 base from V and 5 bases from J; bases unmatched to any gene: 7. From germline, CDR1 is SSHAT and CDR2 FNYEAQ (reference sequence).

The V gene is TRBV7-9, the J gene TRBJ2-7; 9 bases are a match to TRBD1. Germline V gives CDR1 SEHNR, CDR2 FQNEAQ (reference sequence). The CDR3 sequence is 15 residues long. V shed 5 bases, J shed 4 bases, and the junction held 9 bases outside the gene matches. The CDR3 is CASSAPGQGAYEQYF. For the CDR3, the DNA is TGTGCCAGCAGCGCCCCGGGACAGGGTGCTTACGAGCAGTACTTC.

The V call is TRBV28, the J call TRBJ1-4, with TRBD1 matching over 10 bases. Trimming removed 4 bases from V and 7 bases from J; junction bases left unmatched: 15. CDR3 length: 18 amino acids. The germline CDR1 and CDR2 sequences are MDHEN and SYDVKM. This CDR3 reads CASSSPGQGVYNSEKLFF. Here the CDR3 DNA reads TGTGCCAGCAGTTCCCCCGGACAGGGGGTGTATAATAGTGAAAAACTGTTTTTT.

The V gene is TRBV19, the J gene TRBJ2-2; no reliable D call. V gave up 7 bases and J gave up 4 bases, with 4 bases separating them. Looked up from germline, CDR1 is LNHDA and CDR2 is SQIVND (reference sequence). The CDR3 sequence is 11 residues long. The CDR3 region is CASTGTGELFF. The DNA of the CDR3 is TGTGCCAGTACGGGCACCGGGGAGCTGTTTTTT.

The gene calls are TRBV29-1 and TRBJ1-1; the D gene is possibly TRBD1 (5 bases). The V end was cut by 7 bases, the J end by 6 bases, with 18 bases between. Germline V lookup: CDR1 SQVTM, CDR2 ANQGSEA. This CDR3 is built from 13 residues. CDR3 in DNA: TGCAGCGCACTCAGGGTAGGTGTTTCTGAAGCTTTCTTT. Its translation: CSALRVGVSEAFF.